This T cell receptor (beta chain) appears in the sequencing data of a study of T cell repertoires in aging, cancer and after chemotherapy. Peripheral blood genomic DNA, not sorted cells or RNA, was the template. The germline V gene encodes CDR1 KGHSH and CDR2 LQKENI. V dropped 2 bases and J dropped 1 base, with 11 bases sitting between them. This CDR3 is 15 amino acids long. Rearranged V-D-J TRB sequences were amplified with a mixed TRB-A/B primer pool. A single record per CDR3 protein comes from TCRdb applying MiXCR to the multiplex PCR reads. The profile shows 2,500 to 3,000 distinct CDR3 sequences, around 28% of them singletons.

The rearrangement joins TRBV18 to TRBJ1-1, with a weak D call TRBD1 (6 bases). The clonotype comes from a human donor with a solid tumor. Specimen: blood. The CDR3 loop is CASSPWVTGNTEAFF. CDR3 nucleotide sequence: TGTGCCAGCTCACCATGGGTGACAGGGAACACTGAAGCTTTCTTT. The complete variable domain, with remaining parts taken from reference TRBV18 and TRBJ1-1, reads NAGVMQNPRHLVRRRGQEARLRCSPMKGHSHVYWYRQLPEEGLKFMVYLQKENIIDESGMPKERFSAEFPKEGPSILRIQQVVRGDSAAYFCASSPWVTGNTEAFFGQGTRLTVV.